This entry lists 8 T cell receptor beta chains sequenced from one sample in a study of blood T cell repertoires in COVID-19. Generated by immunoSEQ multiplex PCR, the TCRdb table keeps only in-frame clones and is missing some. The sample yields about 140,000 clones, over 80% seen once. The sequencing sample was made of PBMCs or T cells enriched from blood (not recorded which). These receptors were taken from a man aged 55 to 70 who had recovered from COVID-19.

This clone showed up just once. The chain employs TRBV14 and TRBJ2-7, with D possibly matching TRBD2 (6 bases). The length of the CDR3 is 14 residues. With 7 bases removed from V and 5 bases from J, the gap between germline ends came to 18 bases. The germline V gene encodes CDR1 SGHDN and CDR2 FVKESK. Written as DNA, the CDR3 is TGTGCCAGCACCCCGGGCGGGAACTTCCACGAGCAGTACTTC. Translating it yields CASTPGGNFHEQYF.

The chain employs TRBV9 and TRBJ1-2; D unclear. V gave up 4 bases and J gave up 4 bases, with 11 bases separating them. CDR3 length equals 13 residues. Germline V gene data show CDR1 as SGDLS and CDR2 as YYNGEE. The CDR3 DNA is TGTGCCAGCAGCACGAGCCGGTTCTATGGCTACACCTTC. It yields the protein CASSTSRFYGYTF.

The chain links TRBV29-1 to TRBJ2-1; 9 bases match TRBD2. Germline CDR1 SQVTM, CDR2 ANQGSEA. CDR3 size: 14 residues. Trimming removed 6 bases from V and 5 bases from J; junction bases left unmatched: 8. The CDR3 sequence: CSVPVKREDNEQFF. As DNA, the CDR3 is TGCAGCGTCCCCGTGAAGCGGGAGGACAATGAGCAGTTCTTC.

The CDR3 region is CATSRGTGGAPHEQYF. CDR3 in DNA: TGTGCCACCAGCCGGGGAACGGGGGGGGCCCCCCACGAGCAGTACTTC. This chain uses TRBV15 with TRBJ2-7, with 8 nucleotides matching TRBD2. Looked up from germline, CDR1 is LNHNV and CDR2 is YYDKDF (reference sequence). The CDR3 contains 16 residues. J was trimmed by 5 bases and V by 5 bases; bases with no gene match: 14. The whole variable domain, filled in from reference TRBV15 and TRBJ2-7, reads DAMVIQNPRYQVTQFGKPVTLSCSQTLNHNVMYWYQQKSSQAPKLLFHYYDKDFNNEADTPDNFQSRRPNTSFCFLDIRSPGLGDTAMYLCATSRGTGGAPHEQYFGPGTRLTVT.

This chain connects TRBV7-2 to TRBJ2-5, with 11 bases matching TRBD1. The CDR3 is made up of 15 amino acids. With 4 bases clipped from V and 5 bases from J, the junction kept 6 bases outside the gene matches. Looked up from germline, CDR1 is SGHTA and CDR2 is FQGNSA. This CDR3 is CASSWDRGVAETQYF. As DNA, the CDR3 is TGTGCCAGCAGCTGGGACAGGGGGGTTGCCGAGACCCAGTACTTC.

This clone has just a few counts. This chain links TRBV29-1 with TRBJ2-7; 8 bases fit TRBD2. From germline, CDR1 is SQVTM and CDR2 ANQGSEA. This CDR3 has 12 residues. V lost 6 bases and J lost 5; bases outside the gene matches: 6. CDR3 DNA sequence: TGCAGCGTACCCGGGACTAGAGACGAGCAGTACTTC. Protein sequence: CSVPGTRDEQYF.

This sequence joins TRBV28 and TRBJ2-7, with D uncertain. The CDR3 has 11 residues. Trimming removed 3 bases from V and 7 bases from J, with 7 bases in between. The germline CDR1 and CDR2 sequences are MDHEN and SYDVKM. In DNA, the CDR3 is TGTGCCAGCAGTTTCTCCGTGGAGCAGTACTTC. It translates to CASSFSVEQYF.

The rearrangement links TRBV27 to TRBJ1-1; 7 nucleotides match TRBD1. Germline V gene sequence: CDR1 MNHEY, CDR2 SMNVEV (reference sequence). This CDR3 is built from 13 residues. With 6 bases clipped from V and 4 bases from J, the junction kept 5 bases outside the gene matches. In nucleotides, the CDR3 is TGTGCCAGCAGACAGGACAGGTTCACTGAAGCTTTCTTT. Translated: CASRQDRFTEAFF.